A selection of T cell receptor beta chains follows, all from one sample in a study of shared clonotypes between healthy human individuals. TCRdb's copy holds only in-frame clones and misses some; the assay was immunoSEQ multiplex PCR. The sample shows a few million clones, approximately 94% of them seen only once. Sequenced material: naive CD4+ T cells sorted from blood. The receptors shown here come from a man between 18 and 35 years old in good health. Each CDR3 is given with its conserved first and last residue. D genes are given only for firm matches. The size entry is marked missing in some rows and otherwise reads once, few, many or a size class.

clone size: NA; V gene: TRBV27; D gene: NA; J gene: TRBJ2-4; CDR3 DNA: TGTGCCAGCAGTCGAGTCGCCGCGGTGCTAGCCAAAAACATTCAGTACTTC; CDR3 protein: CASSRVAAVLAKNIQYF
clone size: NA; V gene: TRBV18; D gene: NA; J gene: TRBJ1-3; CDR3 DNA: TGTGCCAGCTCGGAAGGGTTAGGTGACACCATATATTTT; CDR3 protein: CASSEGLGDTIYF
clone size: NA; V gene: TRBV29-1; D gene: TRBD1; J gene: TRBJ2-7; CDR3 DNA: TGCAGCGTCGGAAGGGGACAGGGACCCTACGAGCAGTACTTC; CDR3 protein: CSVGRGQGPYEQYF
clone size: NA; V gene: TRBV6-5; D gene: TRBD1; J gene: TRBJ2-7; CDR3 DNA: TGTGCCAGCAGTACCCGAAGAACAGGGGTCGAGCAGTACTTC; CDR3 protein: CASSTRRTGVEQYF
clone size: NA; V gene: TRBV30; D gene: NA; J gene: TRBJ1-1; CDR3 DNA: TGTGCCTGGAGTGTACGCGTTAACACTGAAGCTTTCTTT; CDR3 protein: CAWSVRVNTEAFF
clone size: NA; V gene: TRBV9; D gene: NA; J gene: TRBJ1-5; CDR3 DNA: TGTGCCAGCAGCGTAGGGGCCGGGAATAGCAATCAGCCCCAGCATTTT; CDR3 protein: CASSVGAGNSNQPQHF
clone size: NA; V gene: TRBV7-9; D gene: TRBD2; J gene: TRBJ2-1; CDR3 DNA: TGTGCCCAAGGGGCGGGGGGTTACAATGAGCAGTTCTTC; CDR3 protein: CAQGAGGYNEQFF
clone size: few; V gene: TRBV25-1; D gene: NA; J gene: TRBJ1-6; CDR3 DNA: TGTGCCAGCAGTGAACTCGGGGGAGGTTCACCCCTCCACTTT; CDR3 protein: CASSELGGGSPLHF
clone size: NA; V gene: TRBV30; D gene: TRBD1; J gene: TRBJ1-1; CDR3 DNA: TGTGCCTGGAGCCCGGAGGACAGGGGAGGCGCTTTCTTT; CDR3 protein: CAWSPEDRGGAFF
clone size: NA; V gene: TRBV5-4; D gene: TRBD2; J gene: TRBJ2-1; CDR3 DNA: TGTGCCAGCAGCTTGGCACTGGGCGGGGGGGCGAACAATGAGCAGTTCTTC; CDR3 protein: CASSLALGGGANNEQFF
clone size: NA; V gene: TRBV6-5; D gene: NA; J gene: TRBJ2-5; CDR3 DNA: TGTGCCAGCAGTGAAGTGGAGACCCAGTACTTC; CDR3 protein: CASSEVETQYF
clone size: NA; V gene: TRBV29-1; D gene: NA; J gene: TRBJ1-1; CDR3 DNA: TGCAGCGTTGGCGTACTCACTGAAGCTTTCTTT; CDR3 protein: CSVGVLTEAFF
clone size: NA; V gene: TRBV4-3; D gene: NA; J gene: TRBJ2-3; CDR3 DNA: TGCGCCAGCAGCCAAGGTACGCGGATCACAGATACGCAGTATTTT; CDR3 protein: CASSQGTRITDTQYF
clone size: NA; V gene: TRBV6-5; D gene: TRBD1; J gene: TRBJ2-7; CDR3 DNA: TGTGCCAGCAGGGCCGGGACAGCCTACGAGCAGTACTTC; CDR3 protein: CASRAGTAYEQYF
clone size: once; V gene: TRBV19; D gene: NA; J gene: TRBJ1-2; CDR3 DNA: TGTGCCAGTAGTTACTCTCAGGTTCCCTATGGCTACACCTTC; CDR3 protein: CASSYSQVPYGYTF
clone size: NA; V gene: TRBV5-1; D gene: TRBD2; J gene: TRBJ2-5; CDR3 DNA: TGCGCCAGCAGCTTGGGACTAGCGGGGTCCCAAGAGACCCAGTACTTC; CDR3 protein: CASSLGLAGSQETQYF
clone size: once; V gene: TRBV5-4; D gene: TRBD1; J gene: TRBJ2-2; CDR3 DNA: TGTGCCAGCAGCTTAGGGACAGGGGCGTTCACCGGGGAGCTGTTTTTT; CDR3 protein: CASSLGTGAFTGELFF
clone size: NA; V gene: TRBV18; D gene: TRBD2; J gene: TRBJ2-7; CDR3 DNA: TGTGCCAGCTCAGCCCGGCCCCCGACTAGCGGGGGATCCTACGAGCAGTACTTC; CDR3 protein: CASSARPPTSGGSYEQYF
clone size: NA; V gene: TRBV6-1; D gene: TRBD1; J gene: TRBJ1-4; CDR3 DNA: TGTGCCAGCAGGACAGGGAATGAAAAACTGTTTTTT; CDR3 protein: CASRTGNEKLFF
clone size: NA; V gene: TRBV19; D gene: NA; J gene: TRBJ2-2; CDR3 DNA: TGTGCCACCGATGGGGGGAATGGCGCCGGGGAGCTGTTTTTT; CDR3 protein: CATDGGNGAGELFF